The present T cell receptor beta chain was sequenced within a study of chemoradiotherapy in HPV16-positive cancers. Clones were read by immunoSEQ multiplex PCR, and TCRdb kept only the in-frame ones, dropping some. The sample carries about 31,000 clones, approximately 80% recorded once. The CDR3 sequence is 15 residues long. Germline loops: CDR1 SGHVS, CDR2 FQNEAQ. Trimming removed 8 bases at V and 1 base at J, with 15 bases between. The rearrangement joins TRBV7-8 to TRBJ1-5; D may be TRBD1 (6 bases). This clonotype was sampled from a human donor with HPV-associated anogenital cancer. The sample was blood, taken from a patient who underwent chemoradiotherapy. DNA of the CDR3: TGTGCCAGCGCGCGGTCGGGGGCGAGCAATCAGCCCCAGCATTTT. It encodes CASARSGASNQPQHF.